These T cell receptor beta chains were read from a single sample in a study of glioma-infiltrating T cells after dendritic cell vaccination. TCRdb keeps only in-frame clones here, not all; method: immunoSEQ multiplex PCR. The sample lists around 90,000 clones; about 81% were seen once. Sequences were derived from blood, sampled after dendritic cell vaccination. These receptors were collected from a human donor with glioblastoma. CDR3s include the opening cysteine and the closing phenylalanine or tryptophan. A D gene is named only where the DNA matches it firmly. Not all rows give a size; the values are once, few, many and, for expanded clones, a class.

D	V	J	size	DNA	CDR3
.	TRBV29-1	TRBJ2-7	.	TGCAGCGTCTGGACATCCTACGAGCAGTACTTC	CSVWTSYEQYF
TRBD1	TRBV27	TRBJ1-6	.	TGTGCCAGCCGGGGACTTCAGGGGGTGGTTCGTTCACCCCTCCACTTT	CASRGLQGVVRSPLHF
TRBD1	TRBV7-9	TRBJ2-1	.	TGTGCCAGCAGCTCGGGGACAGGGGGAACCTACAATGAGCAGTTCTTC	CASSSGTGGTYNEQFF
.	TRBV19	TRBJ1-5	.	TGTGCCAGTAGCCATAGCAATCAGCCCCAGCATTTT	CASSHSNQPQHF
TRBD1	TRBV7-9	TRBJ1-4	many	TGTGCCAGCAGCCCTAAGACAGGGGCGGAAAAACTGTTTTTT	CASSPKTGAEKLFF
TRBD1	TRBV9	TRBJ1-3	.	TGTGCCAGCAGCCGCATGCGGGGGGACAGCTCTGGAAACACCATATATTTT	CASSRMRGDSSGNTIYF
.	TRBV19	TRBJ2-1	.	TGTGCCAGTAGTATACCAGGCCCCTGGAATGAGCAGTTCTTC	CASSIPGPWNEQFF
TRBD1	TRBV5-1	TRBJ1-6	.	TGCGCCAGCAGCGCGGTGGGACAGTCAGGATCACCCCTCCACTTT	CASSAVGQSGSPLHF
.	TRBV7-7	TRBJ2-1	.	TGTGCCAGCAGCCCCGAGGACAGCTACAATGAGCAGTTCTTC	CASSPEDSYNEQFF
TRBD1	TRBV19	TRBJ1-4	few	TGTGCCAGTAGTATAGGACAGGGAAAACTGTTTTTT	CASSIGQGKLFF
TRBD2	TRBV4-1	TRBJ2-3	.	TGCGCCAGCAGCCAAGAAGCCGCTAGCGGGGAAGCAGATACGCAGTATTTT	CASSQEAASGEADTQYF
TRBD1	TRBV5-1	TRBJ2-2	.	TGCGCCAGCAGCTTTAGGGGGCAGGACACCGGGGAGCTGTTTTTT	CASSFRGQDTGELFF
TRBD1	TRBV19	TRBJ1-2	once	TGTGCCAGTAGGGACAGGCAGGGAGATGGCTACACCTTC	CASRDRQGDGYTF
.	TRBV18	TRBJ2-3	.	TGTGCCAGCTCACCACCGGGGAGCGGCACAGATACGCAGTATTTT	CASSPPGSGTDTQYF
.	TRBV19	TRBJ1-3	.	TGTGCCGCCCAACGACGGGGAGATAGAAACACCATATATTTT	CAAQRRGDRNTIYF
TRBD1	TRBV5-6	TRBJ2-7	.	TGTGCCAGCAGCTTGGGGTCAGGGGGCTCCTACGAGCAGTACTTC	CASSLGSGGSYEQYF
.	TRBV5-1	TRBJ1-2	once	TGCGCCAGCAGCTTGGTATCCGGGTCCGCTAACTATGGCTACACCTTC	CASSLVSGSANYGYTF
TRBD1	TRBV7-2	TRBJ1-1	once	TGTGCCAGCAGCCCAAATACGCGGACAGGCCGGCCTGAAGCTTTCTTT	CASSPNTRTGRPEAFF
.	TRBV14	TRBJ1-4	.	TGTGCCAGCAGCCAAGAGGAGGAACGGAGCCTTGAAAAACTGTTTTTT	CASSQEEERSLEKLFF
TRBD1	TRBV12-5	TRBJ1-1	.	TGTGCTAGTGGTTTGGGGACAGGCCAAATACCGGGTCGGGCTTTCTTT	CASGLGTGQIPGRAFF
TRBD1	TRBV18	TRBJ1-2	.	TGTGCCAGCTCCCTCCGGGACAGGGACGCCTATGGCTACACCTTC	CASSLRDRDAYGYTF
TRBD1	TRBV7-6	TRBJ2-1	.	TGTGCCAGCAGCTCGGACAGGGGTGAGCAGTTCTTC	CASSSDRGEQFF
.	TRBV2	TRBJ1-5	.	TGTGCCAGCACTGTTGACTATAGCAATCAGCCCCAGCATTTT	CASTVDYSNQPQHF
.	TRBV6-4	TRBJ2-1	.	TGTGCCAGCAACGAGTGGGGGGGGGCAAGCTCCTACAATGAGCAGTTCTTC	CASNEWGGASSYNEQFF
TRBD2	TRBV30	TRBJ2-3	.	TGTGCCTGGATGTTGCGGGAGGGACGGATGTTAAGGTATTTT	CAWMLREGRMLRYF
TRBD1	TRBV13	TRBJ1-2	.	TGTGCCAGCAGCTTAGAGATGGCAGGGGGTGGCTACACCTTC	CASSLEMAGGGYTF
.	TRBV7-2	TRBJ1-3	.	TGTGCCAGCAGCTTAGTTTCCTCTTCTGGAAACACCATATATTTT	CASSLVSSSGNTIYF
.	TRBV7-2	TRBJ2-7	.	TGTGCCAGCAGCTTCCTTTGGGAGACCGAGCAGTACTTC	CASSFLWETEQYF
.	TRBV30	TRBJ1-2	.	TGTGCCTGGAGTTCTAGCCACGGGGGCTACACCTTC	CAWSSSHGGYTF
.	TRBV6-6	TRBJ1-5	.	TGTGCCAGCAGCCGGTGGCCCCAGCATTTT	CASSRWPQHF
.	TRBV29-1	TRBJ1-1	.	TGCAGCGTAAACCGGGATAGCCCGGAAGCTTTCTTT	CSVNRDSPEAFF